This passage covers 20 T cell receptor beta chains from one sample sequenced in a study of beta chain features in type 1 diabetes (dated by TCRdb to the late 2010s). Findings and caveats that apply to the study as a whole: A moderate but significant shortening of TCRB CDR3 length was observed in type 1 diabetes patients in all four CD4+ subsets.

Libraries were built with the immunoSEQ multiplex PCR assay. The High Capacity cDNA Reverse Transcription Kit was used to reverse transcribe all of the isolated RNA, meaning that expressed TCRB transcripts were what got sequenced. TCRdb retrieved this table from immuneACCESS and kept in-frame rearrangements only. Not all clones are present; in checked studies, unresolved V genes account for under half, and no reason is known for the remainder. The sample table records approximately 360,000 clones; around 13% of these occur just once. Jointly, the top ten make up about 0.01% of the sample. Their target antigens are unknown. Material: naive CD4+ T cells from blood. Reading the label with the study, this specimen's cell subset or site is: true naive CD4+ T cells. The receptors stem from a woman aged 18 to 35 with type 1 diabetes.

The V and J genes are TRBV2 and TRBJ2-3, with D tentatively TRBD1 (6 bases). This CDR3 is built from 14 residues. CDR1 and CDR2 from the germline V gene are SNHLY and FYNNEI. V lost 3 bases and J lost 2, with 9 bases in between. This CDR3 is CASSEGANTDTQYF. The CDR3 DNA reads TGTGCCAGCAGTGAGGGGGCGAACACAGATACGCAGTATTTT.

This clone was seen a handful of times. The V call is TRBV4-1, the J call TRBJ1-6; D unclear. The CDR3 consists of 17 residues. CDR1 and CDR2 (germline): MGHRA, YSYEKL. V was pared by 2 bases and J by 0 bases, with 11 bases between. DNA of the CDR3: TGCGCCAGCAGCCAACTTCTACCGAGCTCCTATAATTCACCCCTCCACTTT. Protein sequence: CASSQLLPSSYNSPLHF.

The V call is TRBV5-1, the J call TRBJ2-3, with 7 bases aligning to TRBD2. This CDR3 is built from 15 residues. Germline V gives CDR1 SGHRS, CDR2 YFSETQ. V dropped 4 bases and J dropped 0; count of bases not matched to a gene: 5. The CDR3 reads CASSPGLDSTDTQYF. CDR3 in DNA: TGCGCCAGCAGCCCCGGACTAGACAGCACAGATACGCAGTATTTT.

This CDR3 is CASSPGLAQETQYF. The CDR3 region has the DNA TGTGCCAGCAGCCCGGGACTAGCCCAAGAGACCCAGTACTTC. The V call is TRBV7-2, the J call TRBJ2-5; 9 nucleotides match TRBD2. From germline, CDR1 is SGHTA and CDR2 FQGNSA. This CDR3 spans 14 amino acids. Losses at the gene ends were 5 bases for V and 1 base for J; bases not matched to a gene: 2.

This chain links TRBV9 with TRBJ1-2, with a possible D match to TRBD1 (6 bases). The germline CDR1 and CDR2 sequences are SGDLS and YYNGEE. The V end was cut by 0 bases, the J end by 6 bases, with 9 bases between. The CDR3 is 13 residues long. The CDR3 bases are TGTGCCAGCAGCGTAGCTGAGGGGGATGGCTACACCTTC. Translating gives CASSVAEGDGYTF.

This clone was detected only a few times. The V and J genes are TRBV9 and TRBJ1-2; D perhaps matches TRBD1 (5 bases). The V gene lost 0 bases and the J gene lost 4 bases, with 10 bases spanning the gap. The CDR3 runs 14 residues. Germline V gives CDR1 SGDLS, CDR2 YYNGEE. CDR3 DNA sequence: TGTGCCAGCAGCGTAGGGGGCAGCCTCTATGGCTACACCTTC. It is translated as CASSVGGSLYGYTF.

V and J are TRBV5-1 and TRBJ2-6; D not certain. Trimming left V 0 bases short and J 0 bases short, with 7 bases between. The CDR3 covers 16 residues. CDR1 SGHRS and CDR2 YFSETQ come from the germline V gene. CDR3 nucleotide sequence: TGCGCCAGCAGCTTGGGTGGAGCCTCTGGGGCCAACGTCCTGACTTTC. Residues: CASSLGGASGANVLTF.

The chain joins TRBV28 to TRBJ1-2, with TRBD1 identical over 9 bases. This CDR3 region has 17 residues. V was clipped by 3 bases and J by 2 bases; unmatched bases: 10. Per germline, CDR1 MDHEN and CDR2 SYDVKM. The CDR3 reads CASSFDRGTVVNYGYTF. The CDR3 bases are TGTGCCAGCAGTTTCGACAGGGGGACGGTCGTAAACTATGGCTACACCTTC.

This clone has only a few counts. The chain links TRBV5-4 to TRBJ2-1, with D maybe TRBD2 (6 bases). V gave up 4 bases and J gave up 7 bases, with 15 bases separating them. This CDR3 has 14 amino acids. Per germline, CDR1 SGHNT and CDR2 YYREEE (reference sequence). The CDR3 nucleotides are TGTGCCAGCAGCCCGCGGAGGGGCATAAATGAGCAGTTCTTC. This codes for CASSPRRGINEQFF.

This clone turned up a few times. The chain has TRBV7-9 and TRBJ1-1; no definite D call. Germline CDR1 and CDR2: SEHNR and FQNEAQ (reference sequence). The CDR3 extends over 14 amino acids. V dropped 9 bases and J dropped 3 bases, with 17 bases sitting between them. The CDR3 region has the DNA TGTGCCAGTCAAAGGCGGGCGAGAGACACTGAAGCTTTCTTT. As protein: CASQRRARDTEAFF.

Turning to this clone: The same CDR3 also results from other DNA sequences found in this sample. The chain employs TRBV25-1 and TRBJ1-6; possible D gene TRBD1, 6 bases. Germline V gene lookup returns CDR1 MGHDK and CDR2 SYGVNS. Trimming pared 1 base from V and 9 bases from J, leaving 7 bases between. This CDR3 is 13 amino acids long. CDR3 coding DNA: TGTGCCAGCAGTGAATCAGGGGTTTCACCCCTCCACTTT. Translated: CASSESGVSPLHF.

V usage is TRBV5-6 and J usage is TRBJ1-2, with D tentatively TRBD1 (6 bases). CDR3 size: 14 residues. V was shortened by 5 bases and J by 8 bases, with 19 bases between the two germline ends. Per germline, CDR1 SGHDT and CDR2 YYEEEE. The CDR3 reads CASSRGQGTTGYTF. The CDR3 nucleotides are TGTGCCAGCAGTCGAGGGCAGGGGACCACCGGCTACACCTTC. Full variable domain (outside the CDR3, taken from reference TRBV5-6 and TRBJ1-2): DAGVTQSPTHLIKTRGQQVTLRCSPKSGHDTVSWYQQALGQGPQFIFQYYEEEERQRGNFPDRFSGHQFPNYSSELNVNALLLGDSALYLCASSRGQGTTGYTFGSGTRLTVV.

There are a few counts of this clone. The chain couples TRBV19 to TRBJ2-1, with TRBD2 matching over 10 bases. CDR3 size: 13 residues. Germline assignment: CDR1 LNHDA and CDR2 SQIVND (reference sequence). Unmatched junction bases numbered 4, after V lost 6 bases and J lost 8 bases. The CDR3 sequence: CASRASGGDEQFF. The CDR3 coding sequence is TGTGCCAGTAGGGCTAGCGGGGGAGATGAGCAGTTCTTC.

This clone has a handful of counts. The rearrangement joins TRBV4-2 to TRBJ2-7, with TRBD1 matching over 9 bases. The germline CDR1 and CDR2 sequences are LGHNA and YNFKEQ. After removal of 4 bases from V and 5 bases from J, the junction contained 9 bases not matched to a gene. CDR3 length: 15 amino acids. CDR3 in DNA: TGTGCCAGCAGCCGATCAGGACAGGGGACGGACGAGCAGTACTTC. Its protein is CASSRSGQGTDEQYF.

This clone showed up just a few times. This sequence joins TRBV15 and TRBJ2-3; 9 bases fit TRBD2. The germline V gene has CDR1 LNHNV and CDR2 YYDKDF (reference sequence). V shed 0 bases, J shed 2 bases, and the junction held 9 bases outside the gene matches. The CDR3 loop spans 18 amino acids. CDR3: CATSRDLVLAGYTDTQYF. The DNA of the CDR3 is TGTGCCACCAGCAGAGATCTGGTGCTAGCGGGATACACAGATACGCAGTATTTT.

The chain employs TRBV7-9 and TRBJ2-1; 9 nucleotides line up with TRBD1. The CDR3 runs 16 residues. The germline CDR1 and CDR2 sequences are SEHNR and FQNEAQ (reference sequence). Unmatched junction bases numbered 9, after V lost 3 bases and J lost 6 bases. DNA of the CDR3: TGTGCCAGCAGCTTGGACGGGACAGGGACGGCCAATGAGCAGTTCTTC. Amino acid sequence: CASSLDGTGTANEQFF.

V and J are TRBV4-3 and TRBJ2-3; TRBD2 matches at 7 bases. The CDR3 length is 14 residues. Germline CDR1 and CDR2: LGHNA and YSLEER. V lost 3 bases to trimming and J lost 3 bases; unmatched junction nucleotides: 3. Here the CDR3 reads CASSHWGGTDTQYF. The CDR3 coding sequence is TGCGCCAGCAGCCACTGGGGGGGGACAGATACGCAGTATTTT.

This clone was observed a handful of times. This chain joins TRBV5-1 and TRBJ2-3; 12 bases line up with TRBD2. The CDR3 contains 13 residues. In germline, CDR1 is SGHRS, CDR2 YFSETQ. Unmatched junction bases numbered 2, after V lost 7 bases and J lost 5 bases. CDR3 amino acids: CASRLAGVDTQYF. The DNA for the CDR3 is TGCGCCAGCCGACTAGCGGGAGTAGATACGCAGTATTTT. Based on the CDR3 plus reference TRBV5-1 and TRBJ2-3, the full variable domain is KAGVTQTPRYLIKTRGQQVTLSCSPISGHRSVSWYQQTPGQGLQFLFEYFSETQRNKGNFPGRFSGRQFSNSRSEMNVSTLELGDSALYLCASRLAGVDTQYFGPGTRLTVL.

This clone turned up a few times. The rearrangement joins TRBV4-3 to TRBJ2-1, with 9 bases matching TRBD1. The germline V gene has CDR1 LGHNA and CDR2 YSLEER. This CDR3 region has 14 residues. Trimming cost V 3 bases and J 9 bases; bases outside gene matches: 6. CDR3 bases: TGCGCCAGCAGCCAGGGACAGGGCTACGGTGAGCAGTTCTTC. It is translated as CASSQGQGYGEQFF.

This chain uses TRBV4-1 with TRBJ1-5, with D tentatively TRBD1 (6 bases). The CDR3 has 17 amino acids. Germline V gene lookup returns CDR1 MGHRA and CDR2 YSYEKL. V was shortened by 6 bases and J by 1 base, with 19 bases between the two germline ends. This chain's CDR3 is CASRDLSGAGSNQPQHF. CDR3 bases: TGCGCCAGCAGGGACCTATCAGGGGCAGGGAGCAATCAGCCCCAGCATTTT.